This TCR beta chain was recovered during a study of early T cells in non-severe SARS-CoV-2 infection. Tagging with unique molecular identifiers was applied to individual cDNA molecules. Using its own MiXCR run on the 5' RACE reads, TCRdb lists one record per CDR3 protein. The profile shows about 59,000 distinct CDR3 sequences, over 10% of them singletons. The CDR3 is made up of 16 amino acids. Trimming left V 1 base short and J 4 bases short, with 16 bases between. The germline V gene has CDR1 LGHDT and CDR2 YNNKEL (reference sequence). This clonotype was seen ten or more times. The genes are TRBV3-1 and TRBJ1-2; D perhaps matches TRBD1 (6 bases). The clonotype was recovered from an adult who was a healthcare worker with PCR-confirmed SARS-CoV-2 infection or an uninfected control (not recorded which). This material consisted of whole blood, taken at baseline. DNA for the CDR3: TGTGCCAGCAGCCAAGGCGTCCCGGGGACATCCTATGGCTACACCTTC. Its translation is CASSQGVPGTSYGYTF.